This entry lists 8 T cell receptor beta chains sequenced from one sample in a study of T cell repertoires in cytomegalovirus infection. Antigens for these TCRs are unknown. TCRdb fed the reads into MiXCR, producing one record per CDR3 protein. The table shows 110,000 or so distinct CDR3 sequences, with around 31% occurring only once. The input for sequencing was CD8+ T cells from cultured PBMCs, taken from culture after CMV antigen stimulation. These receptors were taken from a human donor in good health (CMV status not recorded). Some clones in this sample may be carry-over from other donors' samples.

This clonotype turned up a few times. The chain joins TRBV5-8 to TRBJ2-1, with D perhaps matching TRBD2 (7 bases). The germline gives CDR1 SGHTS, CDR2 YDEGEE. CDR3 size: 15 residues. Trimming cost V 2 bases and J 9 bases, with 18 bases left between them. Written as DNA, the CDR3 is TGTGCCAGCAGCTTTTTCCGGGGGGCCGTAGTTGAGCAGTTCTTC. Protein: CASSFFRGAVVEQFF.

This clonotype showed up just a few times. The chain combines TRBV4-1 with TRBJ1-2, with unresolved D. The germline V gene encodes CDR1 MGHRA and CDR2 YSYEKL. The CDR3 sequence is 15 residues long. With 2 bases removed from V and 2 bases from J, the gap between germline ends came to 12 bases. Here the CDR3 reads CASSQFAIGNYGYTF. The CDR3 bases are TGCGCCAGCAGCCAATTTGCTATCGGGAACTATGGCTACACCTTC.

This clonotype has more than one count but fewer than ten. CDR3 nucleotides: TGTGCCAGCAGTACTAGCGGGGGGGCAACAGATACGCAGTATTTT. Its protein is CASSTSGGATDTQYF. The chain joins TRBV6-4 to TRBJ2-3; 13 bases match TRBD2. The CDR3 consists of 15 residues. V was clipped by 5 bases and J by 3 bases; unmatched bases: 2. Germline lookup yields CDR1 MRHNA and CDR2 SNTAGT.

In this sample, this clonotype turned up a few times. The chain employs TRBV6-1 and TRBJ1-2; 9 bases match TRBD1. The CDR3 is made up of 17 amino acids. With 6 bases clipped from V and 3 bases from J, the junction kept 14 bases outside the gene matches. CDR1 is MNHNS, CDR2 SASEGT, per germline. The DNA for the CDR3 is TGTGCCAGCAGCCCTTCCGGGACAGGGATCCCGTACTATGGCTACACCTTC. Translation gives CASSPSGTGIPYYGYTF.

This clonotype was seen a few times. This chain links TRBV7-9 with TRBJ1-1, with D perhaps matching TRBD1 (5 bases). Germline CDR1 and CDR2: SEHNR and FQNEAQ (reference sequence). Deletions cut 5 bases from V and 5 bases from J, with 12 bases between. The CDR3 has 13 amino acids. The CDR3 region is CASSPGTWTEAFF. DNA for the CDR3: TGTGCCAGCAGCCCCGGGACTTGGACTGAAGCTTTCTTT.

This clonotype turned up a few times. J is TRBJ1-6 and V is TRBV5-5, with unresolved D. Germline V gene data show CDR1 as SGHKS and CDR2 as YYEKEE (reference sequence). The CDR3 spans 15 residues. Trimming cost V 4 bases and J 3 bases, with 11 bases left between them. Here the CDR3 DNA reads TGTGCCAGCAGCCTGGCGGTTGGCTATAATTCACCCCTCCACTTT. This gives the protein CASSLAVGYNSPLHF.

This rearrangement joins TRBV7-9 to TRBJ2-5, with 13 bases aligning to TRBD2. V shed 4 bases, J shed 5 bases, and the junction held 4 bases outside the gene matches. This CDR3 is built from 15 residues. CDR1 and CDR2 (germline): SEHNR, FQNEAQ (reference sequence). The CDR3 DNA is TGTGCCAGCAGCTGGACTAGCGGGGGTGAGGAGACCCAGTACTTC. This gives the protein CASSWTSGGEETQYF.

This chain connects TRBV7-9 to TRBJ2-7; TRBD1 matches 8 bases. This CDR3 comprises 15 residues. Trimming cost V 5 bases and J 3 bases; bases outside gene matches: 9. CDR1 SEHNR and CDR2 FQNEAQ come from the germline V gene (reference sequence). CDR3 nucleotides: TGTGCCAGCAGCCCGGGACAGGCGACACTCTACGAGCAGTACTTC. Translating it yields CASSPGQATLYEQYF.